This T cell receptor beta chain emerged from a study of T-cell reconstitution after alpha-beta-depleted transplantation in children. The CDR3 is made up of 15 amino acids. CDR1 and CDR2 from the germline V gene are KGHSH and LQKENI. Deletions cut 2 bases from V and 5 bases from J, with 15 bases between. Preparation of the TCRbeta library was carried out with unique molecular identifiers. TCRdb processed the PCR reads anew with MiXCR; each CDR3 protein has one entry. The sample contains some 200,000 distinct CDR3 sequences, about a tenth of which appear only once. This clonotype was observed many times.

The sequenced sample was PBMCs from the stem cell graft donor, obtained from the stem cell graft. This chain uses TRBV18 with TRBJ1-1; D might be TRBD1 (6 bases). The receptor was isolated from a human donor who donated a stem cell graft to a child with acute lymphoblastic leukemia. CDR3 region: CASSPFFTGRTEAFF. The DNA for the CDR3 is TGTGCCAGCTCACCATTCTTCACAGGGCGAACTGAAGCTTTCTTT.